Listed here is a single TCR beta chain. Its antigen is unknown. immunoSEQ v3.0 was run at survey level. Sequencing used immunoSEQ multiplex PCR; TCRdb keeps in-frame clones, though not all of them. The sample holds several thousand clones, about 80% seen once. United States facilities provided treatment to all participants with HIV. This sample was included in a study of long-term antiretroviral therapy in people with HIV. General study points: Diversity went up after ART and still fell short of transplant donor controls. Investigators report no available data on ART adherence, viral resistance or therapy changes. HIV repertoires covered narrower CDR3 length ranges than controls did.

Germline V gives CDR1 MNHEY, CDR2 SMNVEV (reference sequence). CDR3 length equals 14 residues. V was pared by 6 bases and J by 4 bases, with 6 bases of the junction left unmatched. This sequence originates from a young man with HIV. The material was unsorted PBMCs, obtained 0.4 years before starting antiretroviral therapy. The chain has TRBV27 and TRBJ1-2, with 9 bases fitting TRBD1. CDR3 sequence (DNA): TGTGCCAGCAGACTAACAGGGGGCAGCTATGGCTACACCTTC. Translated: CASRLTGGSYGYTF.